Given below is one T cell receptor (beta chain) in context. Its antigen is currently unknown. This record belongs to a study of regulatory T cells in long-lasting Graves disease. Turning to the study itself: Over 5 years of antithyroid drugs with positive TSH receptor antibodies was taken to mean persistent Graves' disease. Regarding the study as a whole: For persistent Graves' patients, TCR diversity was lower than for newly diagnosed ones. Persistent disease was characterized by preferential usage of TRBV28, TRBJ1-2 and TRBJ2-5.

The CDR3 spans 13 residues. The V gene end was trimmed by 5 bases and the J gene end by 0 bases; junction bases not matched to a gene: 1. CDR1 is DFQATT and CDR2 is SNEGSKA in the germline V gene (reference sequence). Indicated time point: persistent/refractory GD, antithyroid drugs over 5 years with positive TRAb. Generation of the TCR library employed RNA extracted from PBMCs. In building TCR beta libraries, iRepertoire HTBI primers were used together with Arm-PCR of CDR3 regions. Authors' methods: The study identified 55 to 80 TRBV and 14 to 15 TRBJ segments across samples. TCRdb ran MiXCR on the multiplex PCR reads and lists one entry per CDR3 protein. The V and J calls were not made by the authors but by TCRdb's processing. The repertoire holds 600,000 to 800,000 distinct CDR3 sequences, with approximately 29% as singletons.

The origin of this receptor is a female donor with Graves disease. The chain joins TRBV20-1 to TRBJ1-5; TRBD1 matches at 7 bases. Sequenced here: peripheral blood mononuclear cells (PBMCs), sampled when the disease was refractory, from a patient treated with antithyroid drugs. Here the CDR3 DNA reads TGCAGTGCTCAGGGGGATAGCAATCAGCCCCAGCATTTT. Protein product: CSAQGDSNQPQHF.